These T cell receptor beta chains were read from a single sample in a study of T-cell reconstitution after alpha-beta-depleted transplantation in children. TCRdb ran MiXCR on the PCR reads and lists one entry per CDR3 protein. The repertoire holds under 100,000 distinct CDR3 sequences, with 15% to 18% as singletons. The sample in question was PBMCs, mostly from graft donor cells, obtained 180 days after TCRalphabeta/CD19-depleted stem cell transplant. The receptors here all came from a male patient under 10 years old who had a stem cell transplant for acute lymphoblastic leukemia, so the T cells may come from the graft donor. Each CDR3 is given with its conserved first and last residue. The D gene is left open where the match is weak. A row's size may be missing; if present it is once, few, many or a size class.

d_gene,j_gene,len,abundance,v_gene,CDR3nt,CDR3aa
TRBD1,TRBJ1-5,15,few,TRBV20-1,TGCAGTGCTCCCCGTAGGACAGGGGGCGATCAGCCCCAGCATTTT,CSAPRRTGGDQPQHF
TRBD1,TRBJ2-3,16,few,TRBV11-2,TGTGCCAGCAGCTCTGGGGACAGGGTCAGCACAGATACGCAGTATTTT,CASSSGDRVSTDTQYF
TRBD1,TRBJ1-6,15,few,TRBV20-1,TGCAGTGCTAGACGGACAGGGGCCTATAATTCACCCCTCCACTTT,CSARRTGAYNSPLHF
TRBD2,TRBJ2-5,14,few,TRBV2,TGTGCCAGCAGACTAGCGGGGGGACAAAAGACCCAGTACTTC,CASRLAGGQKTQYF
NA,TRBJ2-3,19,NA,TRBV7-8,TGTGCCAGCAGCTTAGTTCACGGCAGGGGGGACCCTAGCACAGATACGCAGTATTTT,CASSLVHGRGDPSTDTQYF
NA,TRBJ2-5,13,NA,TRBV10-3,TGTGCCACAAACCCTACAGGGCGCCAGACCCAGTACTTC,CATNPTGRQTQYF
TRBD2,TRBJ2-5,15,few,TRBV20-1,TGCAGTGCGGGGGAACCAGGGAGGGTCGTCGAGACCCAGTACTTC,CSAGEPGRVVETQYF
NA,TRBJ1-6,17,NA,TRBV12-3/TRBV12-4,TGTGCCAGCAGCCCTACTGGGGCAGGGGCCTGGAATTCACCCCTCCACTTT,CASSPTGAGAWNSPLHF
TRBD1,TRBJ2-2,15,NA,TRBV5-4,TGTGCCAGCAGCTGGACAGGGAAGAACACCGGGGAGCTGTTTTTT,CASSWTGKNTGELFF
NA,TRBJ2-7,15,once,TRBV7-2,TGTGCCAGCAGCTTAGGAGGGACACACAAGACCAAGCAGTACTTC,CASSLGGTHKTKQYF
NA,TRBJ2-6,14,NA,TRBV18,TGTGCCAGCTCACCCACAGGGAGGGACAACGTCCTGACTTTC,CASSPTGRDNVLTF
TRBD2,TRBJ2-7,14,many,TRBV20-1,TGCAGTGCACGATTAGCGGGGAGCTCCTACGAGCAGTACTTC,CSARLAGSSYEQYF
NA,TRBJ1-1,14,few,TRBV7-9,TGTGCCAGCAGCTTAATTGGCCAGGACACTGAAGCTTTCTTT,CASSLIGQDTEAFF
NA,TRBJ2-5,13,few,TRBV6-1,TGTGCCAGCACCTCCCCCTACGGAGAGACCCAGTACTTC,CASTSPYGETQYF
TRBD1,TRBJ1-1,14,NA,TRBV20-1,TGCAGTGCCCCCCCCCCGGACAGGGCAAATGAAGCTTTCTTT,CSAPPPDRANEAFF
NA,TRBJ1-1,15,NA,TRBV12-5,TGTGCTAGTGGTTTCTGGGGCCTTGGGGACACTGAAGCTTTCTTT,CASGFWGLGDTEAFF
NA,TRBJ2-2,18,many,TRBV20-1,TGCAGTGCTAGAGCCCGGAAAAGCTGGCCCCTCAACACCGGGGAGCTGTTTTTT,CSARARKSWPLNTGELFF
NA,TRBJ1-1,14,NA,TRBV19,TGTGCCAGTAGTATCTCCCCCGATAACACTGAAGCTTTCTTT,CASSISPDNTEAFF
NA,TRBJ1-1,14,few,TRBV11-3,TGTGCCAGCAGCTTAGATGGGTTAAACACTGAAGCTTTCTTT,CASSLDGLNTEAFF
TRBD2,TRBJ2-7,12,few,TRBV27,TGTGCCAGCCAGCGGGGACGCTACGAGCAGTACTTC,CASQRGRYEQYF
NA,TRBJ1-1,13,NA,TRBV12-3/TRBV12-4,TGTGCCAGCAGTTTTTCACAGAACACTGAAGCTTTCTTT,CASSFSQNTEAFF
NA,TRBJ1-1,14,many,TRBV5-1,TGCGCCAGCAGCCCACTGGGGCAGAACACTGAAGCTTTCTTT,CASSPLGQNTEAFF
TRBD2,TRBJ2-7,17,NA,TRBV7-2,TGTGCCAGCAGCCCCCGGACTAGCGGGGGGGTCTACCGCGAGCAGTACTTC,CASSPRTSGGVYREQYF
TRBD2,TRBJ2-5,17,NA,TRBV15,TGTGCCACCAGCGGCCGAGGGGGACTAGATTTTTTAGAGACCCAGTACTTC,CATSGRGGLDFLETQYF
NA,TRBJ1-1,14,NA,TRBV6-1,TGTGCCAGCAAAGGGTCATTGTGGGAACCTGAAGCTTTCTTT,CASKGSLWEPEAFF
NA,TRBJ2-3,17,few,TRBV12-3/TRBV12-4,TGTGCCAGCGAGGAGCGGCGGGGATTGGTTTCTGCAGATACGCAGTATTTT,CASEERRGLVSADTQYF
NA,TRBJ1-5,16,few,TRBV20-1,TGCAGTGCTAGAAATCAGAGGGCAGGGGGCAATCAGCCCCAGCATTTT,CSARNQRAGGNQPQHF
TRBD2,TRBJ2-7,15,few,TRBV5-1,TGCGCCAGCAGCGGGGGGCTAGCGGGGAACTACGAGCAGTACTTC,CASSGGLAGNYEQYF
NA,TRBJ1-3,14,few,TRBV2,TGTGCCAGCAGCGGGGGACCCTCTGGAAACACCATATATTTT,CASSGGPSGNTIYF
TRBD1,TRBJ1-1,12,large,TRBV11-3,TGTGCCAGCAGCCCGCGGACAGGAGAGGCTTTCTTT,CASSPRTGEAFF
NA,TRBJ2-3,15,few,TRBV20-1,TGCAGCCGGATTGGCCTCAGGGGGGGGATAGATACGCAGTATTTT,CSRIGLRGGIDTQYF
TRBD2,TRBJ2-7,16,few,TRBV7-2,TGTGCCAGCAGCTTAATCTCGGGGGGGTTGGGTCGCGAGCAGTACTTC,CASSLISGGLGREQYF
TRBD2,TRBJ2-7,17,few,TRBV7-9,TGTGCCAGCAGCTCGAGCGCTAGCGGGGGGTTCTCCTACGAGCAGTACTTC,CASSSSASGGFSYEQYF
NA,TRBJ2-7,14,few,TRBV7-2,TGTGCCAGCAACTCCGGGGCAAGTAGATACGAGCAGTACTTC,CASNSGASRYEQYF
NA,TRBJ1-5,15,many,TRBV6-1,TGTGCCAGCAGGAAGGACAAAATCAGCAATCAGCCCCAGCATTTT,CASRKDKISNQPQHF
TRBD1,TRBJ1-1,17,NA,TRBV20-1,TGCAGTGCTAGAGAGTGGCGCGGACAGGCCTCTAACACTGAAGCTTTCTTT,CSAREWRGQASNTEAFF
NA,TRBJ2-5,16,few,TRBV7-9,TGTGCCAGCAGCCCTGATGTCGGGGGTGTAGAGGAGACCCAGTACTTC,CASSPDVGGVEETQYF
TRBD2,TRBJ2-7,15,once,TRBV6-1,TGTGCCAGCAGTAAACTAGCGGGGGCGCGAGACGAGCAGTACTTC,CASSKLAGARDEQYF